Each of the 10 T cell receptor beta chains below was sequenced from the same sample in a study of post-analysis software for immune sequencing data (dated by TCRdb to the mid-2010s). Results the study describes overall, beyond this receptor: Significantly higher frequencies in patients than in controls were found for five TRBV segments, including TRBV5-6, TRBV5-1 and TRBV20-1.

Their specific antigens are unknown. Library generation was performed with PCR. TCRdb names Illumina HiSeq 2500 as the instrument used. Unique molecular identifiers were incorporated into TCR beta cDNA libraries to reduce PCR and sequencing biases. TCRdb itself trimmed the public reads at Q25 with fastp, ran MiXCR and retained productive beta chains. All rows with the same CDR3 protein become a single entry with the most common DNA and genes. This sample gives about 380,000 distinct CDR3 sequences in total; about a third of them show up just once. In total, the top ten clones hold 13% of the sample. The sequencing sample was made of blood. The source of these receptors is a girl aged 5-17 years with multiple sclerosis.

The chain is built from TRBV7-6 and TRBJ1-2, with a tentative D call TRBD1 (5 bases). Germline values: CDR1 SGHVS, CDR2 FNYEAQ. CDR3 length: 14 residues. Trimming cost V 5 bases and J 4 bases, with 14 bases left between them. The CDR3 loop is CASSPTEGFYGYTF. In DNA, the CDR3 is TGTGCCAGCAGCCCGACAGAGGGGTTCTATGGCTACACCTTC. The full variable domain, rest sourced from reference TRBV7-6 and TRBJ1-2, is GAGVSQSPRYKVTKRGQDVALRCDPISGHVSLYWYRQALGQGPEFLTYFNYEAQQDKSGLPNDRFSAERPEGSISTLTIQRTEQRDSAMYRCASSPTEGFYGYTFGSGTRLTVV.

The gene calls are TRBV11-1 and TRBJ2-7; TRBD1 matches 10 bases. The CDR3 length is 15 residues. V was clipped by 5 bases and J by 7 bases; unmatched bases: 11. Germline V gene data show CDR1 as SGHAT and CDR2 as FQDESV (reference sequence). CDR3 sequence: CASSPRDRGLREQYF. The CDR3 DNA reads TGTGCCAGCAGCCCACGGGACAGGGGCTTAAGGGAGCAGTACTTC.

The rearrangement joins TRBV20-1 to TRBJ2-5; 7 bases map to TRBD1. The CDR3 sequence is 15 residues long. Germline V gives CDR1 DFQATT, CDR2 SNEGSKA (reference sequence). The V and J ends lost 5 bases and 5 bases, in that order; junction bases with no gene match: 14. The CDR3 nucleotides are TGCAGTGCTCCCATTCTACGAGGGGGCGGGGAGACCCAGTACTTC. It translates to CSAPILRGGGETQYF.

This clonotype was seen only once. The chain joins TRBV20-1 to TRBJ2-2; D is ambiguous. V was shortened by 2 bases and J by 6 bases, with 13 bases between the two germline ends. The CDR3 loop spans 14 amino acids. From germline, CDR1 is DFQATT and CDR2 SNEGSKA (reference sequence). CDR3 sequence (DNA): TGCAGTGCTAGAACCGGGCCCAAGCCCGGGGAGCTGTTTTTT. Protein product: CSARTGPKPGELFF.

This clonotype has a single count. The genes are TRBV7-8 and TRBJ1-5; possible D gene TRBD1, 6 bases. The CDR3 consists of 16 residues. Trimming left V 2 bases short and J 5 bases short, with 16 bases between. The germline gives CDR1 SGHVS, CDR2 FQNEAQ. Here the CDR3 reads CASSLSQGRGDQPQHF. DNA for the CDR3: TGTGCCAGCAGCTTATCTCAGGGGAGAGGGGATCAGCCCCAGCATTTT.

V gene TRBV20-1 combines with J gene TRBJ2-1; D call uncertain. The end of the DNA is better explained by TRBJ2-7, so the J call may be wrong. CDR1 DFQATT and CDR2 SNEGSKA come from the germline V gene (reference sequence). The CDR3 is 13 amino acids. CDR3 coding DNA: TGCAGTACCTCACAGAGCTCCTACAATGAGCAGTACTTC. Its protein product is CSTSQSSYNEQYF.

V usage is TRBV7-9 and J usage is TRBJ2-7, with D perhaps matching TRBD1 or TRBD2 (7 bases each). Per germline, CDR1 SEHNR and CDR2 FQNEAQ (reference sequence). The CDR3 is 15 amino acids. The V end lost 4 bases, the J end lost 0 bases, and 13 bases lay between the germline ends. In DNA form, the CDR3 reads TGTGCCAGCAGCTCAGGGGGGGACCGCTCCTACGAGCAGTACTTC. As protein: CASSSGGDRSYEQYF.

The genes are TRBV5-6 and TRBJ1-1; a possible D gene is TRBD1 (6 bases). The CDR3 spans 16 residues. The germline gives CDR1 SGHDT, CDR2 YYEEEE. Deletions cut 5 bases from V and 2 bases from J, with 19 bases between. CDR3: CASSQITGRLNTEAFF. CDR3 coding DNA: TGTGCCAGCAGTCAGATTACAGGGAGGCTAAACACTGAAGCTTTCTTT.

This sequence joins TRBV5-5 and TRBJ1-5; 7 bases align to TRBD1. The CDR3 contains 15 residues. V was clipped by 3 bases and J by 2 bases; unmatched bases: 5. CDR1 and CDR2 (germline): SGHKS, YYEKEE (reference sequence). Here the CDR3 DNA reads TGTGCCAGCAGCTCACAGGGGTTGGGCAATCAGCCCCAGCATTTT. It is translated as CASSSQGLGNQPQHF.

This clonotype was seen only a few times. J is TRBJ2-7 and V is TRBV6-5; D is undetermined. Per the germline V gene, CDR1 is MNHEY and CDR2 is SVGAGI. The CDR3 extends over 14 amino acids. The V end was cut by 6 bases, the J end by 1 base, with 13 bases between. CDR3 sequence reads: CASSLEAQSYEQYF. CDR3 in DNA: TGTGCCAGCAGCCTCGAGGCTCAGTCCTACGAGCAGTACTTC.